One and the same sample provided the 20 T cell receptor beta chains below, sequenced in a study of blood T cell repertoires in COVID-19. Here immunoSEQ multiplex PCR was the method, and the copy in TCRdb shows in-frame clones only, minus some. The data contain hundreds of thousands of clones, 70% to 90% of them singletons. Sequences were obtained from PBMCs or T cells enriched from blood (not recorded which). The receptor source for this set is a young man who had recovered from COVID-19.

The chain couples TRBV11-2 to TRBJ2-7, with 7 bases identical to TRBD1. Trimming cost V 3 bases and J 3 bases; bases outside gene matches: 5. The CDR3 is 14 amino acids. Germline CDR1 SGHAT, CDR2 FQNNGV. CDR3 in amino acids: CASSFATGDYEQYF. DNA of the CDR3: TGTGCCAGCAGCTTTGCAACAGGGGACTACGAGCAGTACTTC. Combining the CDR3 with reference TRBV11-2 and TRBJ2-7 gives the whole variable domain EAGVAQSPRYKIIEKRQSVAFWCNPISGHATLYWYQQILGQGPKLLIQFQNNGVVDDSQLPKDRFSAERLKGVDSTLKIQPAKLEDSAVYLCASSFATGDYEQYFGPGTRLTVT.

The chain employs TRBV7-2 and TRBJ1-4; 8 bases agree with TRBD1. Trimming took 4 bases from V and 3 from J; bases not matched to a gene: 10. Germline V lookup: CDR1 SGHTA, CDR2 FQGNSA. The CDR3 extends over 17 amino acids. The CDR3 sequence: CASSSGQGGSPNEKLFF. Here the CDR3 DNA reads TGTGCCAGCAGCTCCGGACAGGGCGGATCCCCTAATGAAAAACTGTTTTTT.

This chain joins TRBV3-1 (or the pseudogene TRBV3-2) and TRBJ2-3, with 10 bases identical to TRBD2. The junction had 5 bases not matched to a gene; V was cut back by 2 bases and J by 6 bases. The length of the CDR3 is 15 residues. CDR1 and CDR2 (germline): LGHDT, YNNKEL (reference sequence). CDR3 protein: CASSQLAGVADTQYF. The CDR3 region has the DNA TGTGCCAGCAGCCAACTAGCGGGAGTGGCGGATACGCAGTATTTT.

This rearrangement joins TRBV10-3 to TRBJ1-4; a possible D gene is TRBD1 (6 bases). The germline CDR1 and CDR2 sequences are ENHRY and SYGVKD. This CDR3 spans 13 amino acids. Trimming cost V 6 bases and J 8 bases, with 13 bases left between them. CDR3 bases: TGTGCCATCAGCGTGGACAGTAAGGAAAAACTGTTTTTT. It translates to CAISVDSKEKLFF.

The chain couples TRBV4-1 to TRBJ1-1; tentatively, D is TRBD1 (6 bases). The V and J ends lost 2 bases and 1 base respectively, with 11 bases between them. The CDR3 is 15 residues long. CDR1 is MGHRA, CDR2 YSYEKL, per germline. This CDR3 is CASSQRPGQNTEAFF. CDR3 nucleotides: TGCGCCAGCAGCCAACGTCCGGGACAGAACACTGAAGCTTTCTTT.

The chain carries TRBV6-5 and TRBJ2-7, with a tentative D call TRBD2 (5 bases). Trimming cost V 6 bases and J 0 bases, with 12 bases left between them. CDR3 length equals 14 residues. CDR1 MNHEY and CDR2 SVGAGI come from the germline V gene. Here the CDR3 reads CASSLQRSSYEQYF. In DNA form, the CDR3 reads TGTGCCAGCAGCCTGCAGCGGAGCTCCTACGAGCAGTACTTC.

CDR3 region: CASSVASGRAIDTQYF. DNA of the CDR3: TGTGCCAGCAGTGTGGCTAGCGGGAGGGCCATAGATACGCAGTATTTT. This chain connects TRBV25-1 to TRBJ2-3; 12 bases align to TRBD2. Trimming removed 4 bases from V and 5 bases from J; junction bases left unmatched: 7. CDR1 is MGHDK, CDR2 SYGVNS, per germline. This CDR3 has 16 residues.

The gene calls are TRBV6-5 and TRBJ2-5, with TRBD2 identical over 7 bases. The V gene's germline CDR1 is MNHEY and CDR2 SVGAGI. V shed 6 bases, J shed 7 bases, and the junction held 14 bases outside the gene matches. The CDR3 has 15 residues. CDR3 amino acids: CASRDAGDEAGTQYF. The CDR3 DNA reads as TGTGCCAGCAGGGACGCGGGGGATGAGGCGGGGACCCAGTACTTC.

The chain has TRBV7-6 and TRBJ2-7, with 8 positions matching TRBD2. CDR1 SGHVS and CDR2 FNYEAQ come from the germline V gene. This CDR3 contains 15 residues. The J segment lost 7 bases and the V segment lost 3 bases, leaving 11 bases of the junction unmatched. The CDR3 DNA follows: TGTGCCAGCAGCTTGGGGGCCGGGGGGGCTTGGGAGCAGTACTTC. Its protein is CASSLGAGGAWEQYF.

The rearrangement uses TRBV11-3 and TRBJ2-2, with 10 bases identical to TRBD1. The CDR3 has 18 residues. Trimming took 3 bases from V and 5 from J; bases not matched to a gene: 12. The germline V gene has CDR1 SGHNT and CDR2 YENEEA. The CDR3 loop reads CASSFTGTGARGTGELFF. For the CDR3, the DNA is TGTGCCAGCAGCTTTACCGGGACAGGGGCAAGAGGGACCGGGGAGCTGTTTTTT.

The CDR3 here is CASSLRPARWTGGREKLFF. CDR3 coding DNA: TGCGCCAGCAGCTTGCGCCCCGCAAGATGGACAGGGGGACGGGAAAAACTGTTTTTT. The gene calls are TRBV5-1 and TRBJ1-4; 10 positions agree with TRBD1. CDR3 length: 19 amino acids. Trimming cost V 1 base and J 8 bases; bases outside gene matches: 17. Germline V gene lookup returns CDR1 SGHRS and CDR2 YFSETQ.

A few counts support this clone. In the same sample, other DNA sequences code for this CDR3. J is TRBJ1-1 and V is TRBV5-1; possible D gene TRBD1, 5 bases. Trimming took 1 base from V and 4 from J, leaving 8 bases between them. From germline, CDR1 is SGHRS and CDR2 YFSETQ. CDR3 length: 13 residues. The CDR3 DNA is TGCGCCAGCAGCTTGTGGAGGGGCACTGAAGCTTTCTTT. Translation gives CASSLWRGTEAFF.

This clone was recorded once. The chain couples TRBV7-2 to TRBJ2-1; the D is unclear. The germline gives CDR1 SGHTA, CDR2 FQGNSA. The CDR3 covers 16 residues. V was pared by 2 bases and J by 6 bases, with 17 bases between. The DNA of the CDR3 is TGTGCCAGCAGCTTATTCCCCCGAGGTGTCCCCAATGAGCAGTTCTTC. Translating gives CASSLFPRGVPNEQFF.

This chain joins TRBV19 and TRBJ2-7, with D unclear. Germline lookup yields CDR1 LNHDA and CDR2 SQIVND (reference sequence). With 4 bases removed from V and 4 bases from J, the gap between germline ends came to 8 bases. The CDR3 covers 12 residues. The CDR3 DNA is TGTGCCAGTAGTAATTTGGCATACGAGCAGTACTTC. Translating it yields CASSNLAYEQYF.

The chain recombines TRBV9 with TRBJ2-1, with TRBD2 matching 8 bases. The germline V gene encodes CDR1 SGDLS and CDR2 YYNGEE. The CDR3 loop spans 16 amino acids. The V gene end was trimmed by 2 bases and the J gene end by 0 bases; junction bases not matched to a gene: 4. The CDR3, as DNA: TGTGCCAGCAGCGTCTCACTAGCGGCCTCCTACAATGAGCAGTTCTTC. Encoded protein: CASSVSLAASYNEQFF.

The genes are TRBV19 and TRBJ1-1; the match to TRBD1 covers 9 bases. The CDR3 runs 17 residues. The germline gives CDR1 LNHDA, CDR2 SQIVND (reference sequence). The V and J ends lost 2 bases and 1 base, in that order; junction bases with no gene match: 8. The CDR3 sequence: CASSIQATQGANTEAFF. The CDR3 DNA sequence: TGTGCCAGTAGTATACAGGCCACACAGGGGGCGAACACTGAAGCTTTCTTT.

Only a few counts were recorded for this clone. This sequence joins TRBV5-1 and TRBJ2-2, with D unresolved. Germline values: CDR1 SGHRS, CDR2 YFSETQ. The V end was cut by 4 bases, the J end by 10 bases, with 11 bases between. The length of the CDR3 is 12 residues. The CDR3 DNA follows: TGCGCCAGCAGCCTTAGCCCAGCGGAGCTGTTTTTT. This gives the protein CASSLSPAELFF.

This clone showed up just a few times. The genes are TRBV6-1 and TRBJ1-2; D perhaps matches TRBD1 (5 bases). The germline V and J ends were trimmed by 3 bases and 0 bases, with 8 bases remaining between them. Per the germline V gene, CDR1 is MNHNS and CDR2 is SASEGT. This CDR3 is built from 14 residues. The CDR3 reads CASSDRATNYGYTF. As DNA, the CDR3 is TGTGCCAGCAGTGACAGGGCCACTAACTATGGCTACACCTTC.

The rearrangement uses TRBV5-1 and TRBJ2-5, with D perhaps matching TRBD1 (6 bases). Germline CDR1 SGHRS, CDR2 YFSETQ. The CDR3 length is 16 residues. V was pared by 1 base and J by 0 bases, with 13 bases between. The CDR3 reads CASSLNLGANQETQYF. For the CDR3, the DNA is TGCGCCAGCAGCTTGAATTTGGGGGCCAACCAAGAGACCCAGTACTTC.

J is TRBJ1-1 and V is TRBV11-3, with TRBD1 identical over 10 bases. From germline, CDR1 is SGHNT and CDR2 YENEEA. The trim removed 5 bases at V and 1 base at J, leaving 7 bases unmatched. The CDR3 has 16 amino acids. The CDR3 DNA follows: TGTGCCAGCAGCGCCAGGACAGGGGGGGGGAACACTGAAGCTTTCTTT. Protein product: CASSARTGGGNTEAFF.